Below, 15 T cell receptor beta chains from the same sample are listed, as sequenced in a study of CD8 T cells in Susac syndrome. An input of roughly 0.5 to 1 ug of RNA was subjected to reverse transcription using random hexamers. TCRdb used MiXCR to reprocess the immunoSEQ multiplex PCR reads, holding one entry per CDR3 protein. In the table there are some 99,000 distinct CDR3 sequences, around 94% of which are singletons. Sequencing was carried out using CD4+ T cells from PBMCs. The receptors were gathered from a human donor with Susac syndrome.

The CDR3 reads CSAKRDSGYNSPLHF. The CDR3 coding sequence is TGCAGTGCTAAGAGGGACAGTGGGTATAATTCACCCCTCCACTTT. The chain links TRBV20-1 to TRBJ1-6, with 7 bases aligning to TRBD1. Germline loops: CDR1 DFQATT, CDR2 SNEGSKA (reference sequence). V shed 4 bases, J shed 4 bases, and the junction held 7 bases outside the gene matches. This CDR3 comprises 15 residues.

The gene calls are TRBV6-5 and TRBJ1-2; D gene ambiguous. CDR1 and CDR2 from the germline V gene are MNHEY and SVGAGI. Trimming shortened V by 10 bases and J by 4 bases, and 16 bases separated the two germline ends. The CDR3 totals 13 residues. CDR3 sequence (DNA): TGTGCCACTCTGCAAAGAGGGATCTATGGCTACACCTTC. This translates into CATLQRGIYGYTF.

The chain has TRBV6-1 and TRBJ2-1, with D possibly matching TRBD2 (5 bases). From germline, CDR1 is MNHNS and CDR2 SASEGT. CDR3 length: 13 amino acids. V dropped 1 base and J dropped 10 bases, with 11 bases sitting between them. For the CDR3, the DNA is TGTGCCAGCAGTGAAGGACGTACGGGGGAGCAGTTCTTC. Its translation is CASSEGRTGEQFF.

The rearrangement uses TRBV27 and TRBJ2-7; D possibly corresponds to TRBD2 (5 bases). The CDR3 is 12 amino acids. The V and J ends lost 6 bases and 7 bases respectively, with 13 bases between them. Germline V CDR1 and CDR2: MNHEY, SMNVEV (reference sequence). CDR3 sequence: CASRRLEGEQYF. The DNA for the CDR3 is TGTGCCAGCAGGCGCCTCGAGGGAGAGCAGTACTTC.

The V gene is TRBV7-9, the J gene TRBJ2-7; 8 nucleotides agree with TRBD1. The V gene end was trimmed by 3 bases and the J gene end by 2 bases; junction bases not matched to a gene: 6. The germline gives CDR1 SEHNR, CDR2 FQNEAQ (reference sequence). CDR3 size: 15 residues. CDR3 protein: CASSLKGQGPYEQYF. The CDR3 nucleotides read TGTGCCAGCAGCTTGAAAGGACAGGGCCCCTACGAGCAGTACTTC.

J is TRBJ1-1 and V is TRBV7-2; no firm D call. This CDR3 contains 15 residues. Germline loops: CDR1 SGHTA, CDR2 FQGNSA. The V end lost 3 bases, the J end lost 0 bases, and 11 bases lay between the germline ends. CDR3 sequence (DNA): TGTGCCAGCAGCTTCTCGACCATAATGAACACTGAAGCTTTCTTT. Protein sequence: CASSFSTIMNTEAFF.

The rearrangement uses TRBV4-1 and TRBJ1-1; D possibly corresponds to TRBD1 (6 bases). Trimming took 4 bases from V and 7 from J, leaving 10 bases between them. From germline, CDR1 is MGHRA and CDR2 YSYEKL. The CDR3 runs 12 residues. The chain's CDR3 is CASSLRDNEAFF. DNA of the CDR3: TGCGCCAGCAGCCTCCGGGACAATGAAGCTTTCTTT.

The rearrangement links TRBV20-1 to TRBJ2-3, with 11 positions matching TRBD2. Germline CDR1 reads DFQATT; CDR2 reads SNEGSKA (reference sequence). This CDR3 is built from 14 residues. V was clipped by 5 bases and J by 3 bases; unmatched bases: 4. The CDR3 region has the DNA TGCAGTGCTCCACTAGCGGGGGCTACAGATACGCAGTATTTT. It yields the protein CSAPLAGATDTQYF.

The chain links TRBV29-1 to TRBJ1-2, with 7 bases identical to TRBD1. Germline assignment: CDR1 SQVTM and CDR2 ANQGSEA. With 4 bases clipped from V and 8 bases from J, the junction kept 13 bases outside the gene matches. The CDR3 covers 14 residues. CDR3 nucleotide sequence: TGCAGCGTTGGGTGGAACAGGGGTTCGCAAGGCTACACCTTC. Residues: CSVGWNRGSQGYTF. The whole variable domain, filled in from reference TRBV29-1 and TRBJ1-2, reads SAVISQKPSRDICQRGTSLTIQCQVDSQVTMMFWYRQQPGQSLTLIATANQGSEATYESGFVIDKFPISRPNLTFSTLTVSNMSPEDSSIYLCSVGWNRGSQGYTFGSGTRLTVV.

In nucleotides, the CDR3 is TGTGCCAGCAGCCAAGCATTCTCGACAGCCTATGGCTACACCTTC. Its protein is CASSQAFSTAYGYTF. This chain joins TRBV3-1 and TRBJ1-2; a weak D match, TRBD1 (5 bases). Germline values: CDR1 LGHDT, CDR2 YNNKEL (reference sequence). V was cut by 1 base and J by 4 bases, with 13 bases left in between. CDR3 length: 15 amino acids.

The rearrangement links TRBV5-6 to TRBJ2-1; no clear D gene. The germline V gene encodes CDR1 SGHDT and CDR2 YYEEEE. This CDR3 is built from 13 residues. V lost 0 bases, J lost 7 bases, and 8 bases lay in between. This CDR3 is CASSLEPQNEQFF. DNA for the CDR3: TGTGCCAGCAGCTTGGAGCCCCAGAATGAGCAGTTCTTC.

This chain joins TRBV7-2 and TRBJ2-5, with no clear D. V lost 7 bases and J 5 bases, leaving 14 bases between the germline ends. Germline CDR1 is SGHTA and CDR2 is FQGNSA. The CDR3 is made up of 13 amino acids. CDR3 sequence reads: CASTQWVGETQYF. The CDR3, as DNA: TGTGCCAGCACCCAATGGGTCGGGGAGACCCAGTACTTC.

The rearrangement uses TRBV9 and TRBJ2-7; 7 bases fit TRBD1. J was trimmed by 3 bases and V by 2 bases; bases with no gene match: 5. This CDR3 spans 14 amino acids. Germline V gives CDR1 SGDLS, CDR2 YYNGEE. In DNA form, the CDR3 reads TGTGCCAGCAGCGTGGGGACAGAATTCTACGAGCAGTACTTC. Amino acid sequence: CASSVGTEFYEQYF.

The chain joins TRBV20-1 to TRBJ1-1, with D possibly being TRBD1 (5 bases). The CDR3 has 14 residues. Trimming shortened V by 2 bases and J by 2 bases, and 12 bases separated the two germline ends. The germline V gene encodes CDR1 DFQATT and CDR2 SNEGSKA (reference sequence). The CDR3 DNA follows: TGCAGTGCTAGATTCCAGGGCTCAAACACTGAAGCTTTCTTT. Encoded protein: CSARFQGSNTEAFF.

J is TRBJ2-5 and V is TRBV18, with a weak D call TRBD2 (5 bases). V gave up 8 bases and J gave up 7 bases, with 20 bases separating them. Germline V gene lookup returns CDR1 KGHSH and CDR2 LQKENI. The CDR3 runs to 14 residues. The CDR3 reads CASRSRQEDRTQYF. The CDR3, as DNA: TGTGCCAGCCGCTCACGCCAGGAGGACCGGACCCAGTACTTC.